A selection of T cell receptor beta chains follows, all from one sample in a study of cytomegalovirus exposure and HLA in healthy donors. Profiled with immunoSEQ multiplex PCR; TCRdb holds only in-frame clones, not every one. The profile shows fewer than 75,000 clones, roughly 80% of them singletons. The source material was PBMCs. Receptor source: a young woman in good health and CMV-seronegative. The CDR3 runs from the conserved cysteine through the conserved F or W. Each record gives: J gene, V gene, CDR3 protein.

J: TRBJ2-3
V: TRBV6-5
CDR3: CASRQGDTQYF

J: TRBJ1-1
V: TRBV27
CDR3: CASSFRQNTEAFF

J: TRBJ1-3
V: TRBV5-1
CDR3: CASSLEQSSGNTIYF

J: TRBJ2-2
V: TRBV18
CDR3: CASSPTPSSTILGIGELFF

J: TRBJ1-4
V: TRBV11-1
CDR3: CASSFGQTPTNEKLFF

J: TRBJ1-1
V: TRBV6-7
CDR3: CASSYSRGPNTEAFF

J: TRBJ2-2
V: TRBV11-2
CDR3: CASSLERRTNTGELFF

J: TRBJ2-2
V: TRBV6-5
CDR3: CASSPTNTGELFF

J: TRBJ2-1
V: TRBV6-5
CDR3: CASSWDSSSYNEQFF

J: TRBJ1-2
V: TRBV6-5
CDR3: CASSLLGTGNYGYTF

J: TRBJ2-3
V: TRBV30
CDR3: CAWSDAGGLADTQYF

J: TRBJ2-1
V: TRBV19
CDR3: CASSKVGRSYNEQFF

J: TRBJ1-1
V: TRBV7-9
CDR3: CASTPPGSTEAFF

J: TRBJ2-1
V: TRBV7-2
CDR3: CASSLTTGGSHNEQFF

J: TRBJ1-1
V: TRBV11-2
CDR3: CASTPAGGTEAFF

J: TRBJ1-1
V: TRBV10-3
CDR3: CANSIGAGWTEAFF

J: TRBJ2-7
V: TRBV18
CDR3: CASSPRQGTYEQYF

J: TRBJ2-3
V: TRBV5-1
CDR3: CASSIAGGSTDTQYF

J: TRBJ1-5
V: TRBV2
CDR3: CASRDRGLGNQPQHF

J: TRBJ1-4
V: TRBV18
CDR3: CASSRTGGREKLFF

J: TRBJ2-2
V: TRBV6-1
CDR3: CAVKLGGRNTGELFF

J: TRBJ1-2
V: TRBV7-9
CDR3: CASSPSRGLGYTF

J: TRBJ2-5
V: TRBV14
CDR3: CASSPQVVQGTQYF

J: TRBJ2-5
V: TRBV30
CDR3: CAWSEGPPETQYF

J: TRBJ1-1
V: TRBV7-7
CDR3: CASSSRQGSEAFF

J: TRBJ2-5
V: TRBV11-3
CDR3: CASSSGGSPAQYF

J: TRBJ1-4
V: TRBV7-2
CDR3: CASSLEGGGYEKLFF

J: TRBJ2-7
V: TRBV5-5
CDR3: CASTPDPSGVYEQYF

J: TRBJ2-5
V: TRBV27
CDR3: CASSTYIRSGSGYQETQYF

J: TRBJ2-2
V: TRBV5-6
CDR3: CASSSDTGNTGELFF

J: TRBJ2-3
V: TRBV9
CDR3: CASSAAGTSGGDTQYF

J: TRBJ2-1
V: TRBV7-2
CDR3: CASSIGTIYEQFF

J: TRBJ1-6
V: TRBV27
CDR3: CAKGQGKSPLHF

J: TRBJ1-2
V: TRBV19
CDR3: CASTRTGGDYGYTF

J: TRBJ1-2
V: TRBV5-6
CDR3: CASRLRTGRGYTF

J: TRBJ2-1
V: TRBV2
CDR3: CASSEEGAVFNEQFF

J: TRBJ1-2
V: TRBV19
CDR3: CASKGRGEINYGYTF

J: TRBJ2-1
V: TRBV29-1
CDR3: CSVDGGGPSSYNEQFF

J: TRBJ1-2
V: TRBV6-6
CDR3: CASSLRQGHDNYGYTF

J: TRBJ1-2
V: TRBV7-3
CDR3: CASSLNPGSRGGYTF

J: TRBJ2-5
V: TRBV18
CDR3: CASSPSGGGETQYF